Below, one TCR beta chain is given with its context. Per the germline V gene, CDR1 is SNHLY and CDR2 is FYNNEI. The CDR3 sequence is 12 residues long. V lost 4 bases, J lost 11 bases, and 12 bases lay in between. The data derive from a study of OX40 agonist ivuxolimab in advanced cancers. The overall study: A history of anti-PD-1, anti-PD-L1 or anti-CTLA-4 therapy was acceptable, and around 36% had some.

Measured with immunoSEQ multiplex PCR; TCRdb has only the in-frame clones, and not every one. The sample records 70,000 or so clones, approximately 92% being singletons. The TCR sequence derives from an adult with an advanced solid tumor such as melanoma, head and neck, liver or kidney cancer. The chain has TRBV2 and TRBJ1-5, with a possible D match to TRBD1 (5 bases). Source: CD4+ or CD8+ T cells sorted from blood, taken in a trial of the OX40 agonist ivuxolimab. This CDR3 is CASSGRTRAQHF. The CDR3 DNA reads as TGTGCCAGCAGTGGCCGGACCAGGGCCCAGCATTTT. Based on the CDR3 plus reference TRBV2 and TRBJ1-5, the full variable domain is EPEVTQTPSHQVTQMGQEVILRCVPISNHLYFYWYRQILGQKVEFLVSFYNNEISEKSEIFDDQFSVERPDGSNFTLKIRSTKLEDSAMYFCASSGRTRAQHFGDGTRLSIL.